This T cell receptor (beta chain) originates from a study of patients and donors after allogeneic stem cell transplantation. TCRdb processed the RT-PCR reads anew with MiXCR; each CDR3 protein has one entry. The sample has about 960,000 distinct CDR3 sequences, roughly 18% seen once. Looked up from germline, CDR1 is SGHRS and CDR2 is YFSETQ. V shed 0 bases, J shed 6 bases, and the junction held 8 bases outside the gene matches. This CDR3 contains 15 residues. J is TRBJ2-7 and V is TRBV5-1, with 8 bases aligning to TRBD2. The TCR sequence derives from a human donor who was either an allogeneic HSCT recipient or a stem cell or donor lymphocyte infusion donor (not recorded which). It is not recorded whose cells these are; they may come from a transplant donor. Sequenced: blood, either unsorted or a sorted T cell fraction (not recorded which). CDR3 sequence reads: CASSLASGRLLEQYF. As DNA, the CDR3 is TGCGCCAGCAGCTTGGCCAGCGGGAGACTCCTCGAGCAGTACTTC.